This T cell receptor beta chain was profiled in a study of shared clonotypes between healthy human individuals. Using immunoSEQ multiplex PCR, the repertoire was profiled, and TCRdb retains in-frame clones only, with some absent. The table has some 2,000,000 clones, approximately 95% seen once. The CDR3 has 14 residues. Germline V CDR1 and CDR2: MNHEY, SMNVEV (reference sequence). Between the trimmed V and J ends, which lost 6 bases and 7 bases, there was a span of 19 bases. The sample consisted of naive CD4+ T cells sorted from blood. Sample subset: CD45RA+ positively selected. This TCR derives from a man between 18 and 35 years old in good health. V and J are TRBV27 and TRBJ2-7; D is undetermined. In nucleotides, the CDR3 is TGTGCCAGCAGCCGCCCAGATTCTCTCCGAGAGCAGTACTTC. Translating gives CASSRPDSLREQYF.